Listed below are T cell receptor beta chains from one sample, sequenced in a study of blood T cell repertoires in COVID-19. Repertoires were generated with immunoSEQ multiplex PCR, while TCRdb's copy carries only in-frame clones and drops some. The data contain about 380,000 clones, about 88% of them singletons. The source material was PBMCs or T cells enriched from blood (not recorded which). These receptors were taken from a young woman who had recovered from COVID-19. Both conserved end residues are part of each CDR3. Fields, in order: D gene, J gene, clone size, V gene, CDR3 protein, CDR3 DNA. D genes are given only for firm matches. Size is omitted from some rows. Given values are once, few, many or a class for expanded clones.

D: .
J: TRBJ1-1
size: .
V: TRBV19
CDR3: CASSIANSANTEAFF
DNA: TGTGCCAGTAGTATAGCAAACTCCGCAAACACTGAAGCTTTCTTT

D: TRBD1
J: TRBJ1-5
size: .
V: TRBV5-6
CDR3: CASSLQGAFQPQHF
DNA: TGTGCCAGCAGCCTACAGGGGGCGTTCCAGCCCCAGCATTTT

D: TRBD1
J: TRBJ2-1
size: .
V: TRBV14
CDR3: CASSADRGETRDRGYNEQFF
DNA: TGTGCCAGCAGCGCGGACAGGGGCGAAACGAGGGACAGGGGTTACAATGAGCAGTTCTTC

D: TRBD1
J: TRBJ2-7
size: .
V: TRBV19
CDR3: CASRPDRFAYEQYF
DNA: TGTGCCAGTAGACCGGACAGGTTCGCCTACGAGCAGTACTTC

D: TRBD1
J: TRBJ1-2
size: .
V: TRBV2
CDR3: CASSRQGAKANYGYTF
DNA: TGTGCCAGCAGTAGACAGGGGGCGAAAGCTAACTATGGCTACACCTTC

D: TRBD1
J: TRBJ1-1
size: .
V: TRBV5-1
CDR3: CASTGQANTEAFF
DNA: TGCGCCAGCACCGGACAGGCGAACACTGAAGCTTTCTTT

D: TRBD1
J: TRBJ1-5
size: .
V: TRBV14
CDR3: CASSQGQGGQPQHF
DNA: TGTGCCAGCAGCCAAGGACAGGGGGGTCAGCCCCAGCATTTT

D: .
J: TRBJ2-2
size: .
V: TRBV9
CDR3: CASSVGGTPGELFF
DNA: TGTGCCAGCAGCGTAGGAGGTACCCCCGGGGAGCTGTTTTTT

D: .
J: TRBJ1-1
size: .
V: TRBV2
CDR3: CASRGLPNTEAFF
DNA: TGTGCCAGCAGGGGGCTACCCAACACTGAAGCTTTCTTT

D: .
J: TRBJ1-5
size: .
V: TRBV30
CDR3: CAWRGAGGQGQPQHF
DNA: TGTGCCTGGAGGGGGGCCGGGGGGCAGGGTCAGCCCCAGCATTTT

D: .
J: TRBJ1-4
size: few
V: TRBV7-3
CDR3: CASSRTQGEKLFF
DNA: TGTGCCAGCAGCCGGACCCAGGGTGAAAAACTGTTTTTT

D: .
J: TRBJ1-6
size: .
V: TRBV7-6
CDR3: CASSATVSSYNSPLHF
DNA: TGTGCCAGCAGCGCTACAGTGAGCTCCTATAATTCACCCCTCCACTTT

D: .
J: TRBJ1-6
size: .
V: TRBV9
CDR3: CASSATTGLDSPLHF
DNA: TGTGCCAGCAGCGCCACGACAGGTTTAGATTCACCCCTCCACTTT

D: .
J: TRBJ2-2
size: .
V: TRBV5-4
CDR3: CASSFGHSSGELFF
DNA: TGTGCCAGCAGCTTCGGTCATTCTTCGGGGGAGCTGTTTTTT

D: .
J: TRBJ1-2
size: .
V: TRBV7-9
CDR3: CASSLNRQDYGYTF
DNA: TGTGCCAGCAGCTTAAACCGACAGGACTATGGCTACACCTTC

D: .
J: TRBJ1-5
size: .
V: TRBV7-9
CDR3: CASDITDPQHF
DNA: TGTGCCAGCGACATTACAGATCCCCAGCATTTT

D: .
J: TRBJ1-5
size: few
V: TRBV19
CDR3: CASSIPTDLLNQPQHF
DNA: TGTGCCAGTAGTATCCCGACAGATCTACTCAATCAGCCCCAGCATTTT

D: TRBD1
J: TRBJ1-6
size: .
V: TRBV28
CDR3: CASLPGTGVSPLHF
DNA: TGTGCCAGCCTGCCAGGGACAGGGGTTTCACCCCTCCACTTT

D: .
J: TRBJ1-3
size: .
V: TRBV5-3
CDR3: CARSANREWAGNTIYF
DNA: TGTGCCAGAAGCGCCAACAGGGAATGGGCTGGAAACACCATATATTTT

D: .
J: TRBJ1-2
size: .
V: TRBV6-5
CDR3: CASKEGDYGYTF
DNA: TGTGCCAGCAAGGAGGGTGACTATGGCTACACCTTC

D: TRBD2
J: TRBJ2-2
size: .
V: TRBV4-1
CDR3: CASSREGRALGTGELFF
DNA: TGCGCCAGCAGCCGGGAGGGCAGGGCGCTTGGGACCGGGGAGCTGTTTTTT

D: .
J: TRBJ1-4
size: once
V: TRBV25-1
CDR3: CASSELRGSYATNEKLFF
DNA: TGTGCCAGCAGTGAACTGCGAGGTTCTTATGCAACTAATGAAAAACTGTTTTTT

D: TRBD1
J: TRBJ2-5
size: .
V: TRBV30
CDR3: CAWVDREETQYF
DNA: TGTGCCTGGGTTGACAGGGAAGAGACCCAGTACTTC

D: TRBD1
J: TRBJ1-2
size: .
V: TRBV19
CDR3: CASSNTGARGYTF
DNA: TGTGCCAGTAGTAATACAGGGGCGCGTGGCTACACCTTC

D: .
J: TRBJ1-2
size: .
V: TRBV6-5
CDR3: CASSYLLGSNYGYTF
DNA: TGTGCCAGCAGTTACCTTCTTGGCAGTAACTATGGCTACACCTTC

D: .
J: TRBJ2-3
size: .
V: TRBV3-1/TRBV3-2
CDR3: CASSQGSYGQAQYF
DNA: TGTGCCAGCAGCCAAGGCAGCTATGGGCAAGCGCAGTATTTT

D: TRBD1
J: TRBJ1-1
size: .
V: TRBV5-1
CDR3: CASSPGTDMNTEAFF
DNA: TGCGCCAGCAGCCCCGGGACAGATATGAACACTGAAGCTTTCTTT

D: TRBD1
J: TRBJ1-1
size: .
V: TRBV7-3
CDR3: CASSFLGQGEAFF
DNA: TGTGCCAGCAGCTTTCTCGGACAGGGTGAAGCTTTCTTT

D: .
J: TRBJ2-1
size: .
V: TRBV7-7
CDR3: CASSSLEVAGAPLQNNEQFF
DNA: TGTGCTAGCAGCTCACTCGAGGTGGCGGGGGCCCCGTTACAAAACAATGAGCAGTTCTTC

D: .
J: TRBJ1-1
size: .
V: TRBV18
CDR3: CASSSGGNTEAFF
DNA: TGTGCCAGCTCATCCGGGGGGAACACTGAAGCTTTCTTT